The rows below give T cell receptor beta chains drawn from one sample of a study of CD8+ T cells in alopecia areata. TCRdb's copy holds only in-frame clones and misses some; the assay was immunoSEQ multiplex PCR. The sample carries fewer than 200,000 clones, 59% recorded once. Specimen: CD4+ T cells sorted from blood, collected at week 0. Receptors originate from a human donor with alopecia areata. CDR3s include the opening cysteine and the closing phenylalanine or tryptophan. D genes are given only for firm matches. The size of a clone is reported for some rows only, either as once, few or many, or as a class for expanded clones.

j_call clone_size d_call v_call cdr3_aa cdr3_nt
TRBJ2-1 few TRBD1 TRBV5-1 CASSLGGQGSEQFF TGCGCCAGCAGCTTGGGGGGACAGGGGAGTGAGCAGTTCTTC
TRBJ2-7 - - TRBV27 CASSLRGYYEQYF TGTGCCAGCAGTTTAAGGGGGTACTACGAGCAGTACTTC
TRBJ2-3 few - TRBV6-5 CASSSIDTQYF TGTGCCAGCAGTTCGATAGATACGCAGTATTTT
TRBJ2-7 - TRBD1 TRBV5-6 CASSVQGMPYEQYF TGTGCCAGCAGCGTACAGGGGATGCCCTACGAGCAGTACTTC
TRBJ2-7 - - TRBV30 CAWGQRHVGQYF TGTGCCTGGGGCCAGAGACATGTTGGGCAGTACTTC
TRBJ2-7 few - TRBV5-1 CASSPGLGQLYEQYF TGCGCCAGCAGCCCGGGGTTGGGGCAGCTCTACGAGCAGTACTTC
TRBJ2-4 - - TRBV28 CASSLFVVPKGGWNIQYF TGTGCCAGCAGTTTATTCGTCGTACCTAAGGGGGGTTGGAACATTCAGTACTTC
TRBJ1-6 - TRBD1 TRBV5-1 CASSNRGQGGNSPLHF TGCGCCAGCTCCAACAGGGGGCAAGGTGGTAATTCACCCCTCCACTTT
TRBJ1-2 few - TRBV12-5 CASGPAGRSADGYTF TGTGCTAGTGGTCCCGCAGGACGGAGTGCGGATGGCTACACCTTC
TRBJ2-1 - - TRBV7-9 CASSSTEGFF TGTGCCAGCAGCTCGACCGAGGGCTTCTTC
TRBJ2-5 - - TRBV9 CASSGIQETQYF TGTGCCAGCAGCGGGATACAAGAGACCCAGTACTTC
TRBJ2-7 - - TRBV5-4 CASSSLFTPYEQYF TGTGCCAGCAGCTCTCTCTTCACCCCCTACGAGCAGTACTTC
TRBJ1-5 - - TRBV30 CAWNQGSSNQPQHF TGTGCCTGGAACCAGGGATCCAGCAATCAGCCCCAGCATTTT
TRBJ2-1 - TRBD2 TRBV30 CVVAGASSYNEQFF TGTGTAGTAGCGGGGGCCAGCTCCTACAATGAGCAGTTCTTC
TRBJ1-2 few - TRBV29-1 CSVVKGQGYTF TGCAGCGTTGTCAAGGGGCAAGGCTACACCTTC
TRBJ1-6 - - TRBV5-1 CASSLKGDRERSPLHF TGCGCCAGCAGCTTGAAAGGGGACCGGGAACGATCACCCCTCCACTTT
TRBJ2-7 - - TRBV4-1 CASSPQRLGRGEQYF TGCGCCAGCAGCCCGCAACGGCTCGGAAGGGGCGAGCAGTACTTC
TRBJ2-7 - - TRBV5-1 CASSWGTAYEQYF TGCGCCAGCAGCTGGGGGACCGCTTACGAGCAGTACTTC
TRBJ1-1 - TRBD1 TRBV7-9 CASSRQGAMNTEAFF TGTGCCAGCAGCCGACAGGGGGCCATGAACACTGAAGCTTTCTTT
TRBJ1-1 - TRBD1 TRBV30 CAWSAPDRVTEAFF TGTGCCTGGAGTGCCCCGGACAGGGTTACTGAAGCTTTCTTT
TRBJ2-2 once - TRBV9 CASSVTTVGELFF TGTGCCAGCAGCGTAACAACAGTCGGGGAGCTGTTTTTT
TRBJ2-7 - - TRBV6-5 CAISVQGGYEQYF TGTGCCATCAGTGTTCAGGGTGGGTACGAGCAGTACTTC
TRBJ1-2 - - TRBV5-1 CASSLTPFYGYTF TGCGCCAGCAGCTTGACACCTTTCTATGGCTACACCTTC
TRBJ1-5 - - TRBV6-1 CASSLDSANQPQHF TGTGCCAGCAGTCTAGACAGTGCCAATCAGCCCCAGCATTTT
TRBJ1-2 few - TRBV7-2 CASSPDRNYGYTF TGTGCCAGCAGCCCTGACAGAAACTATGGCTACACCTTC
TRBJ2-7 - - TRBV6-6 CASAPGQAYEQYF TGTGCCAGCGCCCCGGGACAAGCCTACGAGCAGTACTTC
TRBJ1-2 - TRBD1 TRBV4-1 CASSQDRGRYTF TGCGCCAGCAGCCAGGACAGGGGGCGGTACACCTTC
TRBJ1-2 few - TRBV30 CAWRSEAQKRRGYTF TGTGCCTGGAGGTCCGAGGCTCAGAAACGCCGGGGCTACACCTTC
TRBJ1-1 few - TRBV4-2 CASSQDPGNTEAFF TGTGCCAGCAGCCAAGATCCAGGGAACACTGAAGCTTTCTTT
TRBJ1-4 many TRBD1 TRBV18 CASSPPNSQGAFATNEKLFF TGTGCCAGCTCACCACCGAACTCACAGGGGGCTTTTGCAACTAATGAAAAACTGTTTTTT
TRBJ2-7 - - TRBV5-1 CASSQASGPYEQYF TGCGCCAGCAGTCAAGCATCAGGACCCTACGAGCAGTACTTC
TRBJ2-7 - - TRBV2 CASSLESYEQYF TGTGCCAGCAGCTTGGAAAGCTACGAGCAGTACTTC
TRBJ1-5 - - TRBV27 CASSGQISNQPQHF TGTGCCAGCAGTGGACAGATTAGCAATCAGCCCCAGCATTTT
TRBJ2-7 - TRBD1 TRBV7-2 CASSSDRGSPYEQYF TGTGCCAGCAGCTCGGACAGGGGTTCCCCTTACGAGCAGTACTTC
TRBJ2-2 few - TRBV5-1 CASSLDRNTGELFF TGCGCCAGCAGCTTGGACAGGAACACCGGGGAGCTGTTTTTT
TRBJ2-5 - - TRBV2 CASKLSQETQYF TGTGCCAGCAAGCTTTCTCAAGAGACCCAGTACTTC
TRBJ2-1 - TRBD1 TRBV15 CATSRDLLTGSSYNEQFF TGTGCCACCAGCAGAGATTTGCTGACAGGGAGCTCCTACAATGAGCAGTTCTTC
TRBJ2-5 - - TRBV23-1 CASSQEVKYF TGCGCCAGCAGTCAGGAAGTCAAGTACTTC
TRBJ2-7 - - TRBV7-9 CASSLSATSYEQYF TGTGCCAGCAGCTTATCTGCCACCTCCTACGAGCAGTACTTC
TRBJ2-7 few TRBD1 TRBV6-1 CASTPDRVISYEQYF TGTGCCAGCACCCCGGACAGGGTAATTTCCTACGAGCAGTACTTC
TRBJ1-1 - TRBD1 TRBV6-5 CASSLGQGRTEAFF TGTGCCAGCAGTCTTGGACAGGGGAGGACTGAAGCTTTCTTT
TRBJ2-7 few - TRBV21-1 CASYYEQYF TGTGCCAGCTACTACGAGCAGTACTTC
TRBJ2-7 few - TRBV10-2 CASSGAYEQYF TGCGCCAGCAGTGGGGCCTACGAGCAGTACTTC
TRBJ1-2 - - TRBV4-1 CASSQGGTLGFYGYTF TGCGCCAGCAGCCAAGGAGGGACATTAGGATTTTATGGCTACACCTTC
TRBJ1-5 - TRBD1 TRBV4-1 CASSPGQNSNQPQHF TGCGCCAGCAGCCCGGGACAGAATAGCAATCAGCCCCAGCATTTT
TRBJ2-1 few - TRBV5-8 CASSLEAASSYNEQFF TGTGCCAGCAGCTTGGAGGCAGCCAGCTCCTACAATGAGCAGTTCTTC
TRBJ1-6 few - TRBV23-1 CASPSHREVVSPLHF TGCGCCAGCCCCTCACACAGGGAGGTAGTTTCACCCCTCCACTTT
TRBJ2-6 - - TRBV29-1 CSVVSGANVLTF TGCAGCGTTGTTTCTGGGGCCAACGTCCTGACTTTC
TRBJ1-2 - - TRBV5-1 CASSPDRTLPYGYTF TGCGCCAGCAGCCCCGACAGGACCCTACCCTATGGCTACACCTTC
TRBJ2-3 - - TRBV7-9 CASSFREGTDTQYF TGTGCCAGCAGCTTTAGAGAAGGCACAGATACGCAGTATTTT
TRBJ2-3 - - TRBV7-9 CASSFKPRSTDTQYF TGTGCCAGCAGCTTCAAACCCAGGAGCACAGATACGCAGTATTTT